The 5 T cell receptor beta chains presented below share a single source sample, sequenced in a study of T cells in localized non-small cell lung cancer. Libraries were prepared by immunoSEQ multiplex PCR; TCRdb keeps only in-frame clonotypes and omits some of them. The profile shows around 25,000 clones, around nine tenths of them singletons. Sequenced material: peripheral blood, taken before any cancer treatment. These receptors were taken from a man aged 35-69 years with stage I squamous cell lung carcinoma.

CDR3 loop: CASRGHFDTGELFF. DNA of the CDR3: TGTGCCAGCAGAGGGCACTTTGACACCGGGGAGCTGTTTTTT. This sequence joins TRBV2 and TRBJ2-2, with D unclear. Germline V CDR1 and CDR2: SNHLY, FYNNEI. The CDR3 totals 14 residues. V lost 6 bases and J lost 3, with 11 bases in between.

This CDR3 is CAWREEGLDYNSPLHF. The CDR3 nucleotides are TGTGCCTGGAGAGAAGAGGGGCTTGACTATAATTCACCCCTCCACTTT. The gene calls are TRBV30 and TRBJ1-6; D may be TRBD1 (5 bases). V was cut by 3 bases and J by 3 bases, with 15 bases left in between. CDR3 size: 16 residues. Germline CDR1 GTSNPN, CDR2 SVGIG (reference sequence).

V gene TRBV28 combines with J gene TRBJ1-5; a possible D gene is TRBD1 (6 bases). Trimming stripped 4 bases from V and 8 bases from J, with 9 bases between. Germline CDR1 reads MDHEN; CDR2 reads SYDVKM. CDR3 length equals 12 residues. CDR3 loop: CASSSGDKPQHF. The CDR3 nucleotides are TGTGCCAGCAGTTCAGGGGATAAGCCCCAGCATTTT.

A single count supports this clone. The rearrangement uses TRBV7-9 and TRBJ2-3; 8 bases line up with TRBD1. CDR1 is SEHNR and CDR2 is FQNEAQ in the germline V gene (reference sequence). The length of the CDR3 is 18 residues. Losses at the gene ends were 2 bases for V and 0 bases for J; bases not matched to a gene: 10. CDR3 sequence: CASSLFVGQGPSTDTQYF. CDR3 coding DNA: TGTGCCAGCAGCTTATTCGTCGGACAGGGCCCGAGCACAGATACGCAGTATTTT.

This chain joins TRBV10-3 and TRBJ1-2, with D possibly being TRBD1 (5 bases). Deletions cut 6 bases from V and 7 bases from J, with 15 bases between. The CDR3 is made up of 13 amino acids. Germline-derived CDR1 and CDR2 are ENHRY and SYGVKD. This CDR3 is CAIREGIGPGYTF. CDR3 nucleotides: TGTGCCATCAGGGAGGGGATAGGTCCTGGCTACACCTTC.